This T cell receptor beta chain emerged from a study of low-dose radiotherapy and immunotherapy resistance in tumors. About the study: Cohort 1 patients were irradiated with 0.5 Gy fractions every 2 weeks to 6.5 Gy total.

With TRAV- and TRBV-specific primers, first-strand cDNA was made, covering the alpha and beta chains. A constant-region primer paired with the V-primer adapter amplified TCRs over about 18 PCR cycles. MiXCR was run by TCRdb on the reads, yielding one entry per CDR3 protein. Of roughly 40,000 distinct CDR3 sequences in the sample, less than 30% were seen once. CDR1 is SGHTA, CDR2 FQGNSA, per germline. This CDR3 comprises 14 residues. V was pared by 5 bases and J by 4 bases, with 14 bases between. Described time point: after trial treatment. Treatment of the sample: LDRT plus nivolumab, ipilimumab, low-dose cyclophosphamide and aspirin (RACIN trial). Eligible patients bore advanced solid tumors devoid of tumor-infiltrating lymphocytes.

This sequence was found in a male donor with prostate cancer. V is TRBV7-2 and J is TRBJ1-2; D is uncertain. The specimen was PBMCs, collected after low-dose radiotherapy plus immunotherapy. For the CDR3, the DNA is TGTGCCAGCAGCCCAATGCGGGAGGCCTATGGCTACACCTTC. Amino acids: CASSPMREAYGYTF.